Listed here are 5 T cell receptor beta chains from one sample, sequenced in a study of OX40 agonist ivuxolimab in advanced cancers. Method: immunoSEQ multiplex PCR; TCRdb's copy keeps in-frame clones and lacks some. The data contain roughly 79,000 clones, 80% to 95% of them singletons. Here the sequenced sample was CD4+ or CD8+ T cells sorted from blood, taken in a trial of the OX40 agonist ivuxolimab. These receptors were collected from an adult with an advanced solid tumor such as melanoma, head and neck, liver or kidney cancer.

This chain's CDR3 is CASSPLAPSSSNEQFF. The DNA of the CDR3 is TGTGCCAGCAGTCCGCTAGCGCCATCCTCTTCCAATGAGCAGTTCTTC. The chain has TRBV27 and TRBJ2-1, with a tentative D call TRBD2 (6 bases). Per the germline V gene, CDR1 is MNHEY and CDR2 is SMNVEV (reference sequence). Trimming cost V 5 bases and J 6 bases, with 20 bases left between them. The CDR3 is made up of 16 amino acids.

The chain uses TRBV7-2 and TRBJ2-7, with a weak D call TRBD1 (6 bases). The V end was cut by 2 bases, the J end by 4 bases, with 18 bases between. The CDR3 is made up of 16 amino acids. The germline CDR1 and CDR2 sequences are SGHTA and FQGNSA. CDR3 sequence: CASSLTRQAQDYEQYF. The CDR3 DNA is TGTGCCAGCAGCTTAACGAGACAGGCCCAAGATTACGAGCAGTACTTC.

This clone has more than one count but fewer than ten. The rearrangement joins TRBV27 to TRBJ2-5, with 13 bases matching TRBD2. Germline V gives CDR1 MNHEY, CDR2 SMNVEV (reference sequence). There are 18 residues in the CDR3. V lost 4 bases, J lost 4 bases, and 12 bases stayed unmatched. The CDR3 coding sequence is TGTGCCAGCAGTTCCCCCGGACTAGCGGGAGTGTGGGGAGAGACCCAGTACTTC. Translating it yields CASSSPGLAGVWGETQYF.

The chain links TRBV2 to TRBJ2-5; 7 positions match TRBD1. The DNA end is a closer match to TRBJ2-7, so the J assignment may be wrong. The CDR3 contains 13 residues. The germline CDR1 and CDR2 sequences are SNHLY and FYNNEI. As DNA, the CDR3 is TGTGCCAGCAGTGGGACAGGAATCTACGAGCAGTACTTC. It translates to CASSGTGIYEQYF.

The CDR3 DNA reads TGTGCCAGCAGCTCGGGACTAATCGAGCAGTACTTC. It encodes CASSSGLIEQYF. The chain combines TRBV7-9 with TRBJ2-7; 7 bases line up with TRBD2. This CDR3 has 12 amino acids. In germline, CDR1 is SEHNR, CDR2 FQNEAQ (reference sequence). V lost 4 bases and J lost 6; bases outside the gene matches: 3.